This TCR beta chain was captured by sequencing in a study of cytomegalovirus exposure and HLA in healthy donors. The primer mix had 60 Vbeta and 13 Jbeta primers. The table came from immunoSEQ multiplex PCR; TCRdb's copy has only in-frame clones and leaves some out. The table shows approximately 220,000 clones, with about 75% occurring only once. General study results and limits: Reported findings show TCR beta sequences accurately forecast HLA-A and HLA-B alleles in most subjects.

This clone was seen a single time. The antigen is not known. CDR1 is GTSNPN and CDR2 is SVGIG in the germline V gene (reference sequence). The CDR3 is made up of 15 amino acids. Losses at the gene ends were 4 bases for V and 0 bases for J; bases not matched to a gene: 6. The sample was PBMCs. The sequence was collected from a man younger than 35 in good health and CMV-seronegative. The chain is built from TRBV30 and TRBJ1-5; 7 bases fit TRBD1. CDR3 DNA: TGTGCCTGGATGAAGGGGGCGGATAGCAATCAGCCCCAGCATTTT. It translates to CAWMKGADSNQPQHF.